The clone carrying this TCR beta chain has more than one count but fewer than ten. Antigen specificity is unknown. The table came from immunoSEQ multiplex PCR; TCRdb's copy has only in-frame clones and leaves some out. The data show approximately 45,000 clones, approximately 83% seen once. Germline V gene data show CDR1 as DFQATT and CDR2 as SNEGSKA (reference sequence). This CDR3 region has 11 residues. Between the trimmed V and J ends, which lost 6 bases and 2 bases, there was a span of 5 bases. This entry comes from a study of lymphopenia after photon versus proton radiotherapy. Study-level results: Post-nadir diversity loss with photons came from oligoclonal expansion, particularly CD8+ Temra cells.

Sequencing was performed on peripheral blood, taken from a patient treated with photon-based radiotherapy. The chain recombines TRBV20-1 with TRBJ2-1, with D unclear. The TCR originated in a middle-aged man with gastric cancer. The CDR3 DNA sequence: TGCAGTGCCCGGACCTACAATGAGCAGTTCTTC. Translation: CSARTYNEQFF.